This T cell receptor (beta chain) was found in a study of vaccination and CD4 T cells after COVID-19. As for the study in general: Cellular stimulation was performed using overlapping spike peptides derived from SARS-CoV-2, HCoV-NL63, HCoV-OC43 and HCoV-229E.

Comments on this clonotype: What it recognizes is unknown.

Sequencing of the DNA from cultured CD4+ T cells was carried out with the Oncomine TCR Beta short-read assay. One entry per CDR3 protein results from TCRdb running MiXCR on the PCR reads. The data contain several thousand distinct CDR3 sequences, around 50% of them singletons. The treatment was: roughly 10-day PBMC culture with coronavirus spike peptide pools or control peptides (ViraFEST assay). Samples of CD4+ T cells were obtained from the unexposed donor before the COVID-19 pandemic (2011-2018). The sequence was collected from a human donor in good health. What was sequenced was CD4+ T cells from blood, cultured in vitro.

In DNA form, the CDR3 reads TGTGCCAGTAGTATAGCGGGTGAAGCTTTCTTT. Its protein product is CASSIAGEAFF. The V call is TRBV19, the J call TRBJ1-1; D not certain. CDR1 and CDR2 from the germline V gene are LNHDA and SQIVND (reference sequence). The CDR3 has 11 residues. The ends were cut back, 1 base at V and 7 bases at J, with 4 bases in the middle. Combining the CDR3 with reference TRBV19 and TRBJ1-1 gives the whole variable domain DGGITQSPKYLFRKEGQNVTLSCEQNLNHDAMYWYRQDPGQGLRLIYYSQIVNDFQKGDIAEGYSVSREKKESFPLTVTSAQKNPTAFYLCASSIAGEAFFGQGTRLTVV.